Sequencing of this TCR beta chain was carried out in a study of blood T cell repertoires in COVID-19. Study-wide context: Material from acute and convalescent COVID-19 was sourced from the United States, Italy and Spain. The cDNA or gDNA used as material had been derived from T cells, B-cell-depleted T cells, or PBMCs.

Original data processing: Reference gene primer amplification gave nucleated cell count estimates. Only in-frame clones appear in the TCRdb table, and some are missing; sequencing was by immunoSEQ multiplex PCR. The V and J calls and the clone size are those of that table, but D and trimming were determined from the DNA. The data show some 100,000 clones, with about 92% seen just once and 5.7% held by the top ten. V lost 9 bases and J lost 1, with 15 bases in between. CDR1 is SEHNR and CDR2 is FQNEAQ in the germline V gene (reference sequence). The CDR3 extends over 14 amino acids. This receptor was obtained from a man aged 45-60 years with active COVID-19. The rearrangement uses TRBV7-9 and TRBJ2-5; the D gene is possibly TRBD1 (5 bases). Sample: peripheral blood. In nucleotides, the CDR3 is TGTGCCAGTGCCAAGGGGCCCTCCCAAGAGACCCAGTACTTC. Translating it yields CASAKGPSQETQYF.